The 18 T cell receptor beta chains presented below share a single source sample, sequenced in a study of neoadjuvant nivolumab and ipilimumab in lung cancer. The table came from immunoSEQ multiplex PCR; TCRdb's copy has only in-frame clones and leaves some out. The profile covers over 3,000 clones, with approximately 88% appearing a single time and roughly 2.2% taken by the ten largest. The source was tumor tissue, collected after neoadjuvant nivolumab, alone or with ipilimumab, at or shortly before surgery. The receptor source for this set is an adult with non-small cell lung cancer.

The chain recombines TRBV5-4 with TRBJ2-7, with 8 bases aligning to TRBD1. The CDR3 sequence is 15 residues long. The trim removed 4 bases at V and 0 bases at J, leaving 6 bases unmatched. Germline V gene data show CDR1 as SGHNT and CDR2 as YYREEE (reference sequence). Here the CDR3 reads CASSLGTGGSYEQYF. The CDR3 nucleotides are TGTGCCAGCAGCCTAGGAACAGGGGGCTCCTACGAGCAGTACTTC.

The CDR3 DNA reads as TGTGCCAGTAGTCCGGACGGGACCTACGAGCAGTACTTC. The encoded protein is CASSPDGTYEQYF. The chain is built from TRBV19 and TRBJ2-7, with D maybe TRBD2 (5 bases). The V gene lost 5 bases and the J gene lost 2 bases, with 10 bases spanning the gap. Germline V gene data show CDR1 as LNHDA and CDR2 as SQIVND (reference sequence). The CDR3 covers 13 residues.

The chain couples TRBV10-2 to TRBJ2-1; possibly TRBD1 or TRBD2 for D (5 bases each). Germline values: CDR1 WSHSY, CDR2 SAAADI. Trimming removed 2 bases at V and 7 bases at J, with 6 bases between. The CDR3 runs 12 residues. The CDR3 reads CASSEGGNEQFF. CDR3 nucleotide sequence: TGCGCCAGCAGTGAGGGGGGTAATGAGCAGTTCTTC.

The genes are TRBV27 and TRBJ2-7; 11 bases map to TRBD1. V shed 5 bases, J shed 2 bases, and the junction held 5 bases outside the gene matches. The CDR3 has 15 residues. Germline-derived CDR1 and CDR2 are MNHEY and SMNVEV (reference sequence). The CDR3 DNA sequence: TGTGCCAGCAGTGTCGGGACAGGGGGAACCTACGAGCAGTACTTC. This sequence encodes CASSVGTGGTYEQYF.

This sequence joins TRBV4-1 and TRBJ2-3, with unresolved D. The CDR3 runs 12 residues. Trimming left V 0 bases short and J 9 bases short, with 7 bases between. In germline, CDR1 is MGHRA, CDR2 YSYEKL. CDR3 DNA sequence: TGCGCCAGCAGCCAAGATAAGTGGACGCAGTATTTT. Protein product: CASSQDKWTQYF.

The chain links TRBV10-3 to TRBJ2-1; the D gene is possibly TRBD1 (5 bases). Germline V gene lookup returns CDR1 ENHRY and CDR2 SYGVKD. The CDR3 has 16 amino acids. Trimming stripped 0 bases from V and 3 bases from J, with 12 bases between. CDR3 DNA: TGTGCCATCAGTGAGTCGATGGCAGGGAACTACAATGAGCAGTTCTTC. The encoded protein is CAISESMAGNYNEQFF.

The rearrangement joins TRBV28 to TRBJ2-1; tentatively, D is TRBD2 (5 bases). The germline V gene encodes CDR1 MDHEN and CDR2 SYDVKM. V dropped 2 bases and J dropped 7 bases, with 6 bases sitting between them. CDR3 length equals 12 residues. CDR3 sequence reads: CASSLTGNEQFF. DNA for the CDR3: TGTGCCAGCAGTTTAACGGGGAATGAGCAGTTCTTC.

The CDR3 here is CASSPTGGGQGGSPLHF. The CDR3 DNA follows: TGTGCCAGCAGCCCAACCGGAGGGGGTCAGGGGGGTTCACCCCTCCACTTT. The chain combines TRBV9 with TRBJ1-6; 7 bases align to TRBD1. After removal of 4 bases from V and 9 bases from J, the junction contained 16 bases not matched to a gene. Looked up from germline, CDR1 is SGDLS and CDR2 is YYNGEE. The CDR3 totals 17 residues.

The rearrangement uses TRBV5-6 and TRBJ1-3, with 10 bases that match TRBD1. CDR3 size: 15 residues. Germline V gene sequence: CDR1 SGHDT, CDR2 YYEEEE. Trimming took 4 bases from V and 0 from J; bases not matched to a gene: 1. The CDR3 nucleotides read TGTGCCAGCAGCCGGGACAGGGGCTCTGGAAACACCATATATTTT. It specifies CASSRDRGSGNTIYF.

This chain links TRBV11-2 with TRBJ1-4; 7 bases agree with TRBD1. The CDR3 has 13 residues. Trimming removed 5 bases from V and 8 bases from J; junction bases left unmatched: 5. From germline, CDR1 is SGHAT and CDR2 FQNNGV. CDR3 DNA: TGTGCCAGCAGCCCGGACAGGCAAGAAAAACTGTTTTTT. It translates to CASSPDRQEKLFF.

The DNA for the CDR3 is TGTGCCAGTAGTTCAAGGACAGGGAGGGTCCAAGAGACCCAGTACTTC. It specifies CASSSRTGRVQETQYF. V and J are TRBV19 and TRBJ2-5; perhaps TRBD1 as D (8 bases). Trimming cost V 5 bases and J 1 base, with 17 bases left between them. Per the germline V gene, CDR1 is LNHDA and CDR2 is SQIVND (reference sequence). The CDR3 contains 16 residues.

The chain has TRBV1 and TRBJ1-2. TRBV1 is an annotated pseudogene. This CDR3 spans 13 amino acids. CDR3 DNA: TGCACCAGCAGTCGGCGAAAGACCTATGGCTACACCTTC. It encodes CTSSRRKTYGYTF.

This chain links TRBV5-4 with TRBJ2-7; D not resolved. Per the germline V gene, CDR1 is SGHNT and CDR2 is YYREEE (reference sequence). This CDR3 region has 13 residues. Trimming cost V 4 bases and J 0 bases, with 8 bases left between them. The CDR3: CASSPDTSYEQYF. The CDR3 nucleotides read TGTGCCAGCAGCCCCGACACCTCCTACGAGCAGTACTTC.

The chain joins TRBV7-8 to TRBJ1-5; D gene ambiguous. The V end was cut by 1 base, the J end by 3 bases, with 7 bases between. The germline gives CDR1 SGHVS, CDR2 FQNEAQ. The CDR3 sequence is 14 residues long. The CDR3 coding sequence is TGTGCCAGCAGCTTAGGACGGTCCAATCAGCCCCAGCATTTT. Translating gives CASSLGRSNQPQHF.

This chain links TRBV27 with TRBJ1-1; no definite D call. The V gene's germline CDR1 is MNHEY and CDR2 SMNVEV (reference sequence). The CDR3 is 15 residues long. V gave up 3 bases and J gave up 2 bases, with 13 bases separating them. The CDR3 DNA follows: TGTGCCAGCAGTTTCATAAGGACGGATAACACTGAAGCTTTCTTT. This codes for CASSFIRTDNTEAFF.

V gene TRBV27 combines with J gene TRBJ1-5; a weak D match, TRBD1 (5 bases). The CDR3 covers 14 residues. Germline loops: CDR1 MNHEY, CDR2 SMNVEV (reference sequence). V was clipped by 5 bases and J by 7 bases, with 15 bases between them. DNA for the CDR3: TGTGCCAGCAGTCACCGGGACGGGAAACAGCCCCAGCATTTT. It encodes CASSHRDGKQPQHF.

The gene calls are TRBV5-4 and TRBJ2-1; the match to TRBD2 covers 9 bases. Per germline, CDR1 SGHNT and CDR2 YYREEE (reference sequence). The CDR3 covers 15 residues. Unmatched junction bases numbered 6, after V lost 2 bases and J lost 6 bases. The CDR3 coding sequence is TGTGCCAGCAGCTTAAAAAGCGGGGGGTTCAATGAGCAGTTCTTC. It yields the protein CASSLKSGGFNEQFF.

The J gene is TRBJ2-7, the V gene TRBV5-1; 10 bases are shared with TRBD2. Germline lookup yields CDR1 SGHRS and CDR2 YFSETQ. With V trimmed by 0 bases and J by 4 bases, 4 bases remained unmatched. The CDR3 contains 15 residues. The CDR3 is CASSLVTSGEYEQYF. The CDR3 DNA reads TGCGCCAGCAGCTTGGTTACTAGCGGGGAATACGAGCAGTACTTC.